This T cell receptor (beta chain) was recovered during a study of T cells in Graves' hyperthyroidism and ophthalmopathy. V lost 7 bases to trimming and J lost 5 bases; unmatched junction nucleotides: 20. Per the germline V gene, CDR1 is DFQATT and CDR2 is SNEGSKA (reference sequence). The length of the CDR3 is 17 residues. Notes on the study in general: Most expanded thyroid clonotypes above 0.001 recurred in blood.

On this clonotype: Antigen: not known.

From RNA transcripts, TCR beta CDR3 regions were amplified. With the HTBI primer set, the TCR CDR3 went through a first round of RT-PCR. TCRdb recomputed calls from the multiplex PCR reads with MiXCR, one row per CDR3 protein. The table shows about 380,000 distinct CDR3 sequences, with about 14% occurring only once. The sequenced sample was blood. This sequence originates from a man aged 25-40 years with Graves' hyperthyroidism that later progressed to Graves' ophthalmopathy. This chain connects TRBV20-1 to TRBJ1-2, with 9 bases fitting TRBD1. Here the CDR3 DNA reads TGCAGTGTAATGAGGACAGGGGCTATACTGCGGGTTTATGGCTACACCTTC. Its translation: CSVMRTGAILRVYGYTF.